These T cell receptor beta chains were read from a single sample in a study of T cells in Graves' hyperthyroidism and ophthalmopathy. TCRdb reprocessed the multiplex PCR reads via MiXCR and lists one record per CDR3 protein. This sample has fewer than 350,000 distinct CDR3 sequences, with about 20% found just once. The sample consisted of blood. The receptors stem from a woman in her fifties or sixties with Graves' hyperthyroidism. Both conserved end residues are part of each CDR3. Each record gives: J gene, D gene, clone size, V gene, CDR3 DNA, CDR3 protein. A D gene is named only where the DNA matches it firmly. Size values are once, few and many counts, or a class for expanded clones, and some rows have none.

>TRBJ1-1|-|few|TRBV12-3/TRBV12-4
TGTGCCAGCAGATTCAGTGAGGGTCCTCGTGGGTCTGAAGCTTTCTTT
CASRFSEGPRGSEAFF
>TRBJ2-3|TRBD2|few|TRBV4-2
TGTGCCAGCAGCCACCCCTCTAGCGGGGGGGCCGCAGATACGCAGTATTTT
CASSHPSSGGAADTQYF
>TRBJ2-1|TRBD1|-|TRBV29-1
TGCAGCGCGGGACAGGGGGCCTACAATGAGCAGTTCTTC
CSAGQGAYNEQFF
>TRBJ1-1|-|many|TRBV28
TGTGCCAGCACCGAAAGCGGGGGATGGGGTGAAGCTTTCTTT
CASTESGGWGEAFF
>TRBJ2-7|TRBD2|many|TRBV27
TGTGCCAGCAGTTCGGGACTAGCGGGCGGCGAGCAGTACTTC
CASSSGLAGGEQYF
>TRBJ2-6|-|-|TRBV3-1
TGTGCCAGCAGCCAAGCACAGAGCGTCCTGACTTTC
CASSQAQSVLTF
>TRBJ2-7|-|few|TRBV10-2
TGCGCCAGCAGTGTTACAATAAGCTCCTACGAGCAGTACTTC
CASSVTISSYEQYF
>TRBJ2-1|-|few|TRBV13
TGTGCCAGCAGCTTATGGGGGCTCTCCTACAATGAGCAGTTCTTC
CASSLWGLSYNEQFF
>TRBJ2-5|-|few|TRBV2
TGTGCCAGCAGCCGGAGTCAGGGGCCTGAAGAGACCCAGTACTTC
CASSRSQGPEETQYF
>TRBJ1-1|-|-|TRBV19
TGTGCCAGTAGTATTTTTCCCAACACTGAAGCTTTCTTT
CASSIFPNTEAFF
>TRBJ1-2|-|few|TRBV6-1
TGTGCCAGCAGTGTTGAACTTATCTATGGCTACACCTTC
CASSVELIYGYTF
>TRBJ2-1|-|few|TRBV5-1
TGCGCCAGCAGCTTTCGTACCGGGACGGCATACAATGAGCAGTTCTTC
CASSFRTGTAYNEQFF
>TRBJ2-2|-|-|TRBV7-2
TGTGCCAGCAGCTTAGGTCCCTTTGGGCCCGGGGAGCTGTTTTTT
CASSLGPFGPGELFF
>TRBJ2-5|-|few|TRBV5-4
TGTGCCAGCAGCTTGTGGGAACAGGGCCCCCAAGAGACCCAGTACTTC
CASSLWEQGPQETQYF
>TRBJ2-3|TRBD2|many|TRBV12-3/TRBV12-4
TGTGCCAGCAGGCGGAGCGGGAGTGATACGCAGTATTTT
CASRRSGSDTQYF
>TRBJ2-1|-|many|TRBV18
TGTGCCAGCTCTCCCCCGGCGGATTGGGAGCAGTTCTTC
CASSPPADWEQFF
>TRBJ2-1|TRBD2|few|TRBV9
TGTGCCAGCAGCGATAGCGGGGGGGCCTGGGAGCAGTTCTTC
CASSDSGGAWEQFF
>TRBJ2-7|-|-|TRBV28
TGTGCCAGCAGTATAGTTGGCTCCTACGAGCAGTACTTC
CASSIVGSYEQYF
>TRBJ2-7|-|few|TRBV2
TGTGCCAGCAGTGGGCCTACGGTCTACGAGCAGTACTTC
CASSGPTVYEQYF
>TRBJ2-5|-|few|TRBV28
TGTGCCAGCAGTTTATCCGGGACGGGCCGTGAGACCCAGTACTTC
CASSLSGTGRETQYF
>TRBJ2-5|-|many|TRBV10-3
TGTGCCACGAGAGGTGACAGCGAAGAGACCCAGTACTTC
CATRGDSEETQYF
>TRBJ1-4|-|-|TRBV6-1
TGTGCCAGCAGTGAGGGTGGTCGGGAAAAACTGTTTTTT
CASSEGGREKLFF
>TRBJ2-5|-|many|TRBV28
TGTGCCAGCGGCCAGGGGCAAGAGACCCAGTACTTC
CASGQGQETQYF
>TRBJ2-5|-|few|TRBV4-1
TGCGCCAGCAGCCTGGGACCGAAGTACCAAGAGACCCAGTACTTC
CASSLGPKYQETQYF
>TRBJ1-2|-|-|TRBV7-9
TGTGCCAGCATCAAGGGGGGGGACGCTAACTATGGCTACACCTTC
CASIKGGDANYGYTF
>TRBJ2-7|TRBD2|many|TRBV20-1
TGCAGTGCTAGAGAGGGACTAGCGGGGTACGAGCAGTACTTC
CSAREGLAGYEQYF
>TRBJ2-7|-|many|TRBV28
TGTGCCAGCACCGAGGGCTACGAGCAGTACTTC
CASTEGYEQYF
>TRBJ1-5|-|many|TRBV11-2
TGTGCCAGCAGCTTAGGTCGTCTCGGCATGGCCCCAAATCAGCCCCAGCATTTT
CASSLGRLGMAPNQPQHF
>TRBJ1-4|-|-|TRBV7-8
TGTGCCAGCAGCTTTGCGCAGGGGCATAGGAAACTGTTTTTT
CASSFAQGHRKLFF
>TRBJ1-5|-|-|TRBV6-1
TGTGCCAGCAGTGAGGGGTGGGCGGGAGGTCAGCCCCAGCATTTT
CASSEGWAGGQPQHF
>TRBJ2-1|-|once|TRBV19
TGTGCCAGTAGTAGCAGGGAGAATGAGCAGTTCTTC
CASSSRENEQFF
>TRBJ2-7|-|few|TRBV28
TGTGCCAGCAGTCACCCGGGGCCCTACGAGCAGTACTTC
CASSHPGPYEQYF
>TRBJ2-1|TRBD1|few|TRBV3-1
TGTGCCAGCAGCCAAGGTTCAGGGGGCAACTACAATGAGCGGTTCTTC
CASSQGSGGNYNERFF
>TRBJ2-2|TRBD2|many|TRBV19
TGTGCCACCACCGCTCCGGGACTAGCGGGCACCGGGGAGCTGTTTTTT
CATTAPGLAGTGELFF
>TRBJ2-1|TRBD1|-|TRBV5-1
TGCGCCAGCAGTCCGGGACAGGGTTTAGAGTGGCAGTTCTTC
CASSPGQGLEWQFF
>TRBJ2-7|-|-|TRBV5-8
TGTGCCAGCAGCTCTAAGGTCTACGAGCAGTACTTC
CASSSKVYEQYF
>TRBJ1-3|-|many|TRBV2
TGTGCCAGCAGTGTTACGGGGTTCTCTGGAAACACCATATATTTT
CASSVTGFSGNTIYF
>TRBJ2-1|-|-|TRBV29-1
TGCAACGGGGGCCGCAATGAGCAGTTCTTC
CNGGRNEQFF
>TRBJ2-2|TRBD2|many|TRBV28
TGTGCCAGCAGCTTACTAGCGGGAGGGCCCGGGGAGCTGTTTTTT
CASSLLAGGPGELFF
>TRBJ2-1|-|many|TRBV18
TGTGCCAGCCGGGGTTCTGCCGCCTACAATGAGCAGTTCTTC
CASRGSAAYNEQFF
>TRBJ2-7|TRBD2|-|TRBV4-1
TGCGCCAGCAGCCAGCTAGCGGGAGGGCCCTACGAGCAGTACTTC
CASSQLAGGPYEQYF
>TRBJ1-5|-|-|TRBV6-1
TGTGCCAGCAGCGACAGGTATCTTAGCAATCAGCCCCAGCATTTT
CASSDRYLSNQPQHF
>TRBJ1-5|-|many|TRBV6-1
TGTGCCAGCAGAAACAGGGAAGACCAGCCCCAGCATTTT
CASRNREDQPQHF
>TRBJ1-4|-|many|TRBV3-1
TGTGCCAGCAGCCAAGGCTGGGTTCACTCCAATAATGAAAAACTGTTTTTT
CASSQGWVHSNNEKLFF
>TRBJ1-2|TRBD1|many|TRBV12-3/TRBV12-4
TGTGCCAGCACCGCGAGTGTGACAGGGTATGGCTACACCTTC
CASTASVTGYGYTF
>TRBJ1-4|TRBD1|once|TRBV4-1
TGCGCCAGCAGCCAAGAGTGGACAGGGGGGCTCCCCTTTCGTGAAAAACTGTTTTTT
CASSQEWTGGLPFREKLFF
>TRBJ2-1|-|many|TRBV2
TGTGCCAGCAGCTCGGGACATTCCCACAATGAGCAGTTCTTC
CASSSGHSHNEQFF
>TRBJ2-1|TRBD2|many|TRBV7-3
TGTGCCAGCAGCTTGACTAGCGGGCCTATTGATGAGCAGTTCTTC
CASSLTSGPIDEQFF
>TRBJ1-1|-|many|TRBV18
TGTGCCAGCTCGAGTTCGGACAGAGCGAACACTGAAGCTTTCTTT
CASSSSDRANTEAFF
>TRBJ1-1|-|many|TRBV4-1
TGCGCCAGCAGCGATCGGGGCAGGGGATCCACTGAAGCTTTCTTT
CASSDRGRGSTEAFF
>TRBJ1-1|-|many|TRBV28
TGTGCCAGCAGTTTTGGGGGGGGTCCGAACACTGAAGCTTTCTTT
CASSFGGGPNTEAFF
>TRBJ1-2|TRBD1|few|TRBV28
TGTGCCAGCAGTTTAAACGACAGGGGCTATGGCTACACCTTC
CASSLNDRGYGYTF
>TRBJ2-1|TRBD1|many|TRBV5-1
TGCGCCAGCAGCCCCCCTCGACAGGGGTTCTACAATGAGCAGTTCTTC
CASSPPRQGFYNEQFF
>TRBJ1-3|TRBD1|many|TRBV3-1
TGTGCCAGCAGCCTCACAGGGGGCGCGGGAGGAAACACCATATATTTT
CASSLTGGAGGNTIYF
>TRBJ2-7|-|many|TRBV28
TGTGCCAGCAGTTTTAGGGCCAGCCCCTCCTACGAGCAGTACTTC
CASSFRASPSYEQYF
>TRBJ2-7|TRBD1|few|TRBV4-1
TGCGCCAGCAGCCCTTGGGACAGGGGTTACGAGCAGTACTTC
CASSPWDRGYEQYF
>TRBJ1-5|TRBD1|many|TRBV2
TGTGCCAGCAGTCCGACAGGGGGCAGAAGCAATCAGCCCCAGCATTTT
CASSPTGGRSNQPQHF
>TRBJ2-1|-|many|TRBV27
TGTGCCAGCGCCCTTCAAGGGGGGAGGTCCAATGAGCAGTTCTTC
CASALQGGRSNEQFF
>TRBJ2-3|-|few|TRBV7-9
TGTGCCAGCAGCGATTACCCGGGACCCTCAGAGGCAGATACGCAGTATTTT
CASSDYPGPSEADTQYF
>TRBJ1-2|-|few|TRBV6-6
TGTGCCAGCAGTTACAACGGAGGGCCGGACTATGGCTACACCTTC
CASSYNGGPDYGYTF